A single sample gave rise to the 32 T cell receptor beta chains below, sequenced in a study of blood T cell repertoires in COVID-19. Method: immunoSEQ multiplex PCR; TCRdb's copy keeps in-frame clones and lacks some. Among about 160,000 clones listed, over 75% were seen once. The sequencing sample was made of peripheral blood. These receptor sequences come from a man between 70 and 80 years old with acute or convalescent COVID-19.

The chain is built from TRBV25-1 and TRBJ2-2; 7 bases agree with TRBD1. The germline gives CDR1 MGHDK, CDR2 SYGVNS. V trimming: 0 bases; J trimming: 7 bases; junction bases outside the gene matches: 5. This CDR3 spans 15 amino acids. CDR3 in amino acids: CASSEYQGVVGELFF. As DNA, the CDR3 is TGTGCCAGCAGTGAATATCAGGGGGTGGTCGGGGAGCTGTTTTTT. Full variable domain (missing parts from reference TRBV25-1 and TRBJ2-2): EADIYQTPRYLVIGTGKKITLECSQTMGHDKMYWYQQDPGMELHLIHYSYGVNSTEKGDLSSESTVSRIRTEHFPLTLESARPSHTSQYLCASSEYQGVVGELFFGEGSRLTVL.

This chain links TRBV19 with TRBJ2-3; TRBD2 is a possible D gene (6 bases). The germline V and J ends were trimmed by 1 base and 1 base, with 9 bases remaining between them. Per the germline V gene, CDR1 is LNHDA and CDR2 is SQIVND (reference sequence). The CDR3 runs 15 residues. The CDR3 sequence: CASSIAGSGTDTQYF. CDR3 bases: TGTGCCAGTAGTATAGCCGGGAGCGGCACAGATACGCAGTATTTT. The full variable domain, completed using reference TRBV19 and TRBJ2-3, is DGGITQSPKYLFRKEGQNVTLSCEQNLNHDAMYWYRQDPGQGLRLIYYSQIVNDFQKGDIAEGYSVSREKKESFPLTVTSAQKNPTAFYLCASSIAGSGTDTQYFGPGTRLTVL.

This sequence joins TRBV6-5 and TRBJ1-1, with 8 bases that match TRBD1. The J segment lost 4 bases and the V segment lost 1 base, leaving 8 bases of the junction unmatched. Germline lookup yields CDR1 MNHEY and CDR2 SVGAGI. The CDR3 covers 16 residues. Here the CDR3 DNA reads TGTGCCAGCAGTTACTTTGGACAGGGCTCGGGCACTGAAGCTTTCTTT. Translating gives CASSYFGQGSGTEAFF.

This clone was recorded once. The rearrangement links TRBV5-4 to TRBJ1-2; 8 bases fit TRBD1. There are 14 residues in the CDR3. With 4 bases clipped from V and 8 bases from J, the junction kept 10 bases outside the gene matches. CDR1 and CDR2 (germline): SGHNT, YYREEE (reference sequence). The CDR3 protein is CASSVGQGEMGYTF. The CDR3 nucleotides are TGTGCCAGCAGCGTTGGACAGGGAGAGATGGGCTACACCTTC.

The gene calls are TRBV7-9 and TRBJ2-7; 9 bases line up with TRBD1. The CDR3 has 19 amino acids. In germline, CDR1 is SEHNR, CDR2 FQNEAQ (reference sequence). Trimming took 5 bases from V and 6 from J; bases not matched to a gene: 23. Written as DNA, the CDR3 is TGTGCCAGCAGCCCCACTATGGGACAGGGTTCAGGGAATCACGCCGAGCAGTACTTC. This sequence encodes CASSPTMGQGSGNHAEQYF.

This chain connects TRBV30 to TRBJ2-2; D remains unclear. This CDR3 has 14 amino acids. Trimming took off 3 bases at V and 6 bases at J, with 14 bases between the two ends. Germline CDR1 GTSNPN, CDR2 SVGIG (reference sequence). The CDR3: CAWREPTEPGELFF. The DNA of the CDR3 is TGTGCCTGGAGGGAGCCGACTGAACCCGGGGAGCTGTTTTTT.

This clone was found once. The chain has TRBV30 and TRBJ2-2; 9 positions agree with TRBD1. The CDR3 has 14 residues. Germline V gene data show CDR1 as GTSNPN and CDR2 as SVGIG (reference sequence). J gave up 1 base and V 5 bases, and 2 bases lay outside the gene matches. CDR3 sequence: CAWAGQGNTGELFF. DNA of the CDR3: TGTGCCTGGGCGGGACAGGGGAACACCGGGGAGCTGTTTTTT.

V gene TRBV12-3 or TRBV12-4 combines with J gene TRBJ2-5, with 7 positions matching TRBD1. The CDR3 covers 13 residues. With 1 base clipped from V and 5 bases from J, the junction kept 1 base outside the gene matches. For the CDR3, the DNA is TGTGCCAGCAGTTTAGAACAGGGGGAGACCCAGTACTTC. This sequence encodes CASSLEQGETQYF.

The chain is built from TRBV7-8 and TRBJ2-3; D is possibly TRBD2 (5 bases). CDR3 size: 13 residues. V lost 1 base, J lost 3 bases, and 5 bases lay in between. CDR1 is SGHVS and CDR2 is FQNEAQ in the germline V gene. The CDR3 DNA reads as TGTGCCAGCAGCTTAGAGCGGACAGATACGCAGTATTTT. Translating gives CASSLERTDTQYF.

This clone was detected a few times. V gene TRBV27 combines with J gene TRBJ2-5; a weak D match, TRBD2 (6 bases). Germline CDR1 MNHEY, CDR2 SMNVEV (reference sequence). The CDR3 totals 14 residues. V was shortened by 5 bases and J by 4 bases, with 14 bases between the two germline ends. The CDR3 DNA reads as TGTGCCAGCAGTCCGACTAGATTGGGAGAGACCCAGTACTTC. Amino acids: CASSPTRLGETQYF.

The rearrangement uses TRBV5-1 and TRBJ1-2; D perhaps matches TRBD1 (5 bases). Germline V gives CDR1 SGHRS, CDR2 YFSETQ. The CDR3 sequence is 12 residues long. With 3 bases removed from V and 6 bases from J, the gap between germline ends came to 9 bases. CDR3 DNA sequence: TGCGCCAGCAGCTCGGCGGGGGATGGCTACACCTTC. This codes for CASSSAGDGYTF.

V usage is TRBV4-2 and J usage is TRBJ2-2; unclear D gene. This CDR3 has 14 amino acids. Germline values: CDR1 LGHNA, CDR2 YNFKEQ. V lost 4 bases to trimming and J lost 4 bases, with 10 bases between them. The CDR3 coding sequence is TGTGCCAGCAGCCCCCAACCGGGCACCGGGGAGCTGTTTTTT. Translated: CASSPQPGTGELFF.

The chain uses TRBV7-9 and TRBJ2-5; TRBD2 agrees at 8 bases. CDR3 length: 13 amino acids. CDR1 and CDR2 (germline): SEHNR, FQNEAQ (reference sequence). Trimming cost V 4 bases and J 5 bases; bases outside gene matches: 3. CDR3 in DNA: TGTGCCAGCAGCTGGGGACTAGGGGAGACCCAGTACTTC. The encoded protein is CASSWGLGETQYF. Together with reference TRBV7-9 and TRBJ2-5, the CDR3 gives the full variable domain: DTGVSQNPRHKITKRGQNVTFRCDPISEHNRLYWYRQTLGQGPEFLTYFQNEAQLEKSRLLSDRFSAERPKGSFSTLEIQRTEQGDSAMYLCASSWGLGETQYFGPGTRLLVL.

The chain joins TRBV19 to TRBJ2-7; 11 positions match TRBD2. Trimming at V came to 4 bases and at J to 6 bases, leaving 8 bases not matched to a gene. The CDR3 length is 15 residues. From germline, CDR1 is LNHDA and CDR2 SQIVND (reference sequence). The CDR3 sequence: CASSTFLAGGSEQYF. CDR3 nucleotides: TGTGCCAGTAGTACTTTTCTAGCGGGAGGTTCCGAGCAGTACTTC.

This clone has a single count. The chain is built from TRBV4-3 and TRBJ2-7; a possible D gene is TRBD2 (5 bases). Germline assignment: CDR1 LGHNA and CDR2 YSLEER. This CDR3 has 15 residues. Trimming stripped 3 bases from V and 3 bases from J, with 15 bases between. The CDR3 loop is CASSQYVSGSYEQYF. Written as DNA, the CDR3 is TGCGCCAGCAGCCAGTATGTGAGCGGAAGCTACGAGCAGTACTTC.

This clone was seen a single time. The chain joins TRBV30 to TRBJ1-2; D is unclear. Trimming shortened V by 3 bases and J by 8 bases, and 7 bases separated the two germline ends. The CDR3 length is 10 residues. CDR1 and CDR2 (germline): GTSNPN, SVGIG (reference sequence). CDR3 sequence: CAWSTAGYTF. The CDR3 DNA follows: TGTGCCTGGAGCACTGCGGGCTACACCTTC.

J is TRBJ2-2 and V is TRBV5-3; a weak D match, TRBD2 (5 bases). TRBV5-3 is classed as an ORF, of uncertain function. With 6 bases removed from V and 0 bases from J, the gap between germline ends came to 12 bases. The CDR3 has 15 amino acids. CDR3: CARKSWRPNTGELFF. DNA for the CDR3: TGTGCCAGAAAATCTTGGAGGCCGAACACCGGGGAGCTGTTTTTT.

The chain carries TRBV19 and TRBJ2-3; D gene unclear. Germline assignment: CDR1 LNHDA and CDR2 SQIVND (reference sequence). Deletions cut 6 bases from V and 0 bases from J, with 16 bases between. The CDR3 consists of 16 residues. CDR3 DNA sequence: TGTGCCAGTAGCCCCATCCAGCTAGGTAGCACAGATACGCAGTATTTT. Translating gives CASSPIQLGSTDTQYF. The variable domain in full, completed from reference TRBV19 and TRBJ2-3, reads DGGITQSPKYLFRKEGQNVTLSCEQNLNHDAMYWYRQDPGQGLRLIYYSQIVNDFQKGDIAEGYSVSREKKESFPLTVTSAQKNPTAFYLCASSPIQLGSTDTQYFGPGTRLTVL.

The chain employs TRBV13 and TRBJ2-1, with TRBD2 matching 8 bases. This CDR3 spans 17 amino acids. The V gene's germline CDR1 is PRHDT and CDR2 FYEKMQ (reference sequence). J lost 4 bases, V lost 1 base, and 9 bases had no gene match. The CDR3: CASSLVRAGGVYNEQFF. CDR3 sequence (DNA): TGTGCCAGCAGCTTAGTTCGGGCGGGAGGAGTGTACAATGAGCAGTTCTTC.

The chain combines TRBV24-1 with TRBJ2-1, with 12 bases matching TRBD2. CDR3 length: 16 residues. Germline CDR1 KGHDR, CDR2 SFDVKD. J was trimmed by 6 bases and V by 0 bases; bases with no gene match: 2. The CDR3 is CATSDLSSGRANEQFF. In nucleotides, the CDR3 is TGTGCCACCAGTGATTTGTCTAGCGGGAGGGCCAATGAGCAGTTCTTC.

In its sample, this clone was seen a few times. V is TRBV7-3 and J is TRBJ2-1, with 9 bases that match TRBD2. The CDR3 sequence is 16 residues long. J lost 2 bases, V lost 2 bases, and 4 bases had no gene match. Germline lookup yields CDR1 SGHTA and CDR2 FQGTGA. In DNA form, the CDR3 reads TGTGCCAGCAGCTTAGAGGCGGGAGGGCCCTACAATGAGCAGTTCTTC. Translated: CASSLEAGGPYNEQFF.

The V call is TRBV19, the J call TRBJ1-1, with 8 bases aligning to TRBD1. The CDR3 length is 14 residues. Trimming at V came to 7 bases and at J to 11 bases, leaving 15 bases not matched to a gene. CDR1 is LNHDA, CDR2 SQIVND, per germline (reference sequence). This chain's CDR3 is CASTKRGRQGPAFF. Written as DNA, the CDR3 is TGTGCCAGTACCAAAAGGGGGAGACAGGGGCCCGCTTTCTTT.

This sequence joins TRBV27 and TRBJ1-1, with D hard to call. Germline V lookup: CDR1 MNHEY, CDR2 SMNVEV (reference sequence). This CDR3 contains 13 residues. The V end was cut by 7 bases, the J end by 3 bases, with 12 bases between. The CDR3 region has the DNA TGTGCCAGCAAGAAGGACTATTACACTGAAGCTTTCTTT. Protein product: CASKKDYYTEAFF.

The rearrangement uses TRBV5-6 and TRBJ2-7, with D possibly matching TRBD1 (7 bases). Germline V gives CDR1 SGHDT, CDR2 YYEEEE. CDR3 length equals 13 residues. Trimming left V 4 bases short and J 3 bases short, with 11 bases between. The CDR3 nucleotides are TGTGCCAGCAGCCCGCAGGGGGGCTACGAGCAGTACTTC. Translation: CASSPQGGYEQYF.

The V gene is TRBV7-3, the J gene TRBJ2-5; 9 nucleotides line up with TRBD1. The germline CDR1 and CDR2 sequences are SGHTA and FQGTGA. CDR3 length equals 16 residues. The V segment lost 3 bases and the J segment 5 bases; nucleotides outside the gene matches: 10. The CDR3 region is CASSFVQGQGLETQYF. The CDR3, as DNA: TGTGCCAGCAGCTTTGTTCAGGGACAGGGCTTGGAGACCCAGTACTTC.

V is TRBV28 and J is TRBJ1-1; 7 bases fit TRBD1. The CDR3 consists of 20 residues. Per the germline V gene, CDR1 is MDHEN and CDR2 is SYDVKM. V shed 5 bases, J shed 0 bases, and the junction held 21 bases outside the gene matches. In nucleotides, the CDR3 is TGTGCCAGCAGTCCACCCAGGGGCGGACAGGCGCCGCTAATGAACACTGAAGCTTTCTTT. It translates to CASSPPRGGQAPLMNTEAFF. Combining the CDR3 with reference TRBV28 and TRBJ1-1 gives the whole variable domain DVKVTQSSRYLVKRTGEKVFLECVQDMDHENMFWYRQDPGLGLRLIYFSYDVKMKEKGDIPEGYSVSREKKERFSLILESASTNQTSMYLCASSPPRGGQAPLMNTEAFFGQGTRLTVV.

The chain couples TRBV9 to TRBJ2-5; D may be TRBD2 (6 bases). The CDR3 runs to 15 residues. Germline CDR1 and CDR2: SGDLS and YYNGEE. Trimming pared 2 bases from V and 1 base from J, leaving 12 bases between. In DNA form, the CDR3 reads TGTGCCAGCAGCGTGGAGGGCCGGAGCCAAGAGACCCAGTACTTC. It encodes CASSVEGRSQETQYF.

The chain is built from TRBV9 and TRBJ2-7; 7 positions agree with TRBD2. Germline V gene lookup returns CDR1 SGDLS and CDR2 YYNGEE. After removal of 4 bases from V and 3 bases from J, the junction contained 19 bases not matched to a gene. The CDR3 runs to 18 residues. In DNA form, the CDR3 reads TGTGCCAGCAGCCCCCGGGGGGAGGGCTCTTTGGTGAACTACGAGCAGTACTTC. Translated, it gives CASSPRGEGSLVNYEQYF.

V is TRBV5-6 and J is TRBJ1-2; 10 nucleotides agree with TRBD1. V trimming: 3 bases; J trimming: 5 bases; junction bases outside the gene matches: 4. This CDR3 spans 14 amino acids. Germline assignment: CDR1 SGHDT and CDR2 YYEEEE. CDR3 amino acids: CASSSGQGVYGYTF. The CDR3 coding sequence is TGTGCCAGCAGCTCAGGACAGGGGGTTTATGGCTACACCTTC. The whole variable domain, remainder taken from reference TRBV5-6 and TRBJ1-2, is DAGVTQSPTHLIKTRGQQVTLRCSPKSGHDTVSWYQQALGQGPQFIFQYYEEEERQRGNFPDRFSGHQFPNYSSELNVNALLLGDSALYLCASSSGQGVYGYTFGSGTRLTVV.

CDR3 sequence (DNA): TGTGCCAGCAGCATGTTGACAGGGGGAAAGACTGAAGCTTTCTTT. Translating gives CASSMLTGGKTEAFF. The chain couples TRBV7-6 to TRBJ1-1; 9 nucleotides align to TRBD1. The junction had 9 bases not matched to a gene; V was cut back by 5 bases and J by 5 bases. CDR3 length: 15 amino acids. Germline CDR1 and CDR2: SGHVS and FNYEAQ.

As DNA, the CDR3 is TGTGCCAGCAGTTTATCTAGCGGGAAGCCCTACAATGAGCAGTTCTTC. The encoded protein is CASSLSSGKPYNEQFF. V and J are TRBV27 and TRBJ2-1, with 8 bases matching TRBD2. Unmatched junction bases numbered 3, after V lost 0 bases and J lost 2 bases. The CDR3 length is 16 residues. From germline, CDR1 is MNHEY and CDR2 SMNVEV (reference sequence).

This clone was seen more than once but under ten times. The V and J genes are TRBV5-8 and TRBJ1-2, with 9 nucleotides matching TRBD1. Germline V gene sequence: CDR1 SGHTS, CDR2 YDEGEE. V lost 2 bases, J lost 8 bases, and 16 bases stayed unmatched. CDR3 length: 17 residues. Written as DNA, the CDR3 is TGTGCCAGCAGCTTAGTGCTTAAGCGGACAGGGGTGTCCGGCTACACCTTC. Translated: CASSLVLKRTGVSGYTF.